The rows below give T cell receptor beta chains drawn from one sample of a study of siplizumab effects on memory and regulatory T cells. Assay used: immunoSEQ multiplex PCR; TCRdb lists only in-frame clones, some missing. The repertoire has around 100,000 clones, 94% of them found once; the top ten carry 1% to 1.5%. Specimen: non-Treg CD4+ T cells sorted from blood. The receptors derive from a human donor in good health. Both conserved end residues are part of each CDR3. The D gene is left open where the match is weak. Size is omitted from some rows. Given values are once, few, many or a class for expanded clones.

v_call,clone_size,d_call,j_call,cdr3_aa,cdr3_nt
TRBV2,.,.,TRBJ2-7,CASSFGTINYEQYF,TGTGCCAGCAGCTTTGGGACAATAAACTACGAGCAGTACTTC
TRBV7-9,.,.,TRBJ2-6,CASSLGGAGANVLTF,TGTGCCAGCAGCTTAGGGGGTGCTGGGGCCAACGTCCTGACTTTC
TRBV6-1,.,.,TRBJ1-3,CASSEVGGNTIYF,TGTGCCAGCAGTGAAGTAGGGGGAAACACCATATATTTT
TRBV29-1,.,.,TRBJ2-5,CSVEDHPGVGTQYF,TGCAGCGTTGAAGATCACCCCGGGGTAGGGACCCAGTACTTC
TRBV18,.,TRBD1,TRBJ2-7,CASSPSTGTGLSEQYF,TGTGCCAGCTCACCCTCCACCGGGACAGGTCTGAGCGAGCAGTACTTC
TRBV7-6,once,.,TRBJ2-1,CATSAGLQSGLEQFF,TGTGCCACCTCCGCGGGACTCCAGTCGGGTTTGGAGCAGTTCTTC
TRBV5-5,.,TRBD2,TRBJ2-1,CASSLGSSGSSYNEQFF,TGTGCCAGCAGCTTGGGATCTAGCGGGAGTTCCTACAATGAGCAGTTCTTC
TRBV5-1,.,TRBD2,TRBJ2-3,CASSREAGGSDTQYF,TGCGCCAGCAGCCGAGAAGCGGGAGGGTCGGATACGCAGTATTTT
TRBV6-6,.,.,TRBJ2-1,CASSYDGGSSYNEQFF,TGTGCCAGCAGTTACGATGGCGGTAGCTCCTACAATGAGCAGTTCTTC
TRBV28,.,TRBD1,TRBJ1-5,CASSVRGRKSQNQPQHF,TGTGCCAGCAGTGTCAGGGGGCGCAAGTCCCAGAATCAGCCCCAGCATTTT
TRBV6-6,.,.,TRBJ2-5,CASLKRYQETQYF,TGTGCCAGCCTTAAACGGTACCAAGAGACCCAGTACTTC
TRBV19,.,.,TRBJ2-6,CASSIFGANVLTF,TGTGCCAGTAGTATTTTTGGGGCCAACGTCCTGACTTTC